These 3 T cell receptor beta chains came from one sample sequenced in a study of CD8 T cells in ankylosing spondylitis. TCRdb itself ran the 5' RACE reads through MiXCR, one entry per CDR3 protein. The table records about 36,000 distinct CDR3 sequences, 4.5% to 6% of them present only once. Sequencing was done on a sample of blood, either unsorted or a sorted T cell fraction (not recorded which). These receptors all stem from a male donor with ankylosing spondylitis or in good health (not recorded which).

This clonotype came up many times. The chain joins TRBV15 to TRBJ2-2; 7 positions agree with TRBD1. Per germline, CDR1 LNHNV and CDR2 YYDKDF (reference sequence). This CDR3 contains 17 residues. The V gene end was trimmed by 0 bases and the J gene end by 3 bases; junction bases not matched to a gene: 7. The CDR3 coding sequence is TGTGCCACCAGCAGAGATGGGACAGCCCAACACACCGGGGAGCTGTTTTTT. This codes for CATSRDGTAQHTGELFF.

This clonotype was observed many times. The rearrangement uses TRBV6-1 and TRBJ2-7; weak D call: TRBD1 (6 bases). The CDR3 spans 14 residues. V lost 4 bases and J 3 bases, leaving 13 bases between the germline ends. Per germline, CDR1 MNHNS and CDR2 SASEGT. The CDR3 sequence is CASSASRGIYEQYF. The CDR3 nucleotides read TGTGCCAGCAGTGCTTCTAGGGGGATCTACGAGCAGTACTTC.

This clonotype was counted a few times. The chain has TRBV7-9 and TRBJ2-7, with 10 bases aligning to TRBD1. Germline CDR1 and CDR2: SEHNR and FQNEAQ (reference sequence). This CDR3 has 15 residues. The V and J ends lost 5 bases and 4 bases, in that order; junction bases with no gene match: 8. CDR3 DNA sequence: TGTGCCAGCAGCGGACGGGACAGGGGAGAGTACGAGCAGTACTTC. Amino acids: CASSGRDRGEYEQYF.